This TCR beta chain derives from a study of metastatic and nonmetastatic thyroid tumors. Across the whole study: Where malignant and benign thyroid patients were concerned, repertoires were compared across blood and tumor or nodule tissue. Study findings and constraints: Reports indicated that malignant thyroid tumors showed significantly higher TCR beta diversity than benign nodules did, in blood and tumor.

In germline, CDR1 is MNHNS, CDR2 SASEGT. CDR3 size: 15 residues. Trimming left V 5 bases short and J 3 bases short, with 14 bases between. Original processing notes: The study took CDR3 differences across clinicopathological groups and made a distant-metastasis classifier for papillary thyroid cancer from them. TCRdb reassembled clones from the PCR reads with MiXCR. What appears here as the V and J calls and clone size reflects TCRdb's work, not the paper's. The data show about 33,000 clones, over 15% seen once. Every patient underwent thyroid surgery untreated. This clone appeared many times. Its antigen is currently unknown.

The sequenced sample consisted of blood. The receptor was isolated from a female donor with papillary thyroid cancer or a benign thyroid nodule (not recorded which). Some clones in this sample may be carry-over from other donors' samples. This chain uses TRBV6-1 with TRBJ1-5; D might be TRBD1 (6 bases). This CDR3 is CASSYEGGVNQPQHF. The CDR3 coding sequence is TGTGCCAGCAGTTATGAGGGGGGGGTCAATCAGCCCCAGCATTTT.